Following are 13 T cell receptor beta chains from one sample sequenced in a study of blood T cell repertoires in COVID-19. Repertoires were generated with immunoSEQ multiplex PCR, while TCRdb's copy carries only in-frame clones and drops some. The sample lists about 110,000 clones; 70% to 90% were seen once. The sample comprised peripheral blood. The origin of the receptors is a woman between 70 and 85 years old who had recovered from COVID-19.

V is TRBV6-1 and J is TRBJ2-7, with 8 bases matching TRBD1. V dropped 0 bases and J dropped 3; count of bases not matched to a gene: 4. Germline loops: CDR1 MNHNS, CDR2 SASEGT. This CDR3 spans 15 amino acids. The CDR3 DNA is TGTGCCAGCAGTGAAGCGAGGACAGGGTACTACGAGCAGTACTTC. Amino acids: CASSEARTGYYEQYF.

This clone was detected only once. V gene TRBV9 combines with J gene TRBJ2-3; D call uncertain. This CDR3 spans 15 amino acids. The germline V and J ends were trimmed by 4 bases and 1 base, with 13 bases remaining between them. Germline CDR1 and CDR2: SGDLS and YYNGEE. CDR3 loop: CASSRMIQGTDTQYF. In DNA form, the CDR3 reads TGTGCCAGCAGCCGTATGATCCAGGGCACAGATACGCAGTATTTT. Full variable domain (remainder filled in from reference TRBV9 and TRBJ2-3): DSGVTQTPKHLITATGQRVTLRCSPRSGDLSVYWYQQSLDQGLQFLIQYYNGEERAKGNILERFSAQQFPDLHSELNLSSLELGDSALYFCASSRMIQGTDTQYFGPGTRLTVL.

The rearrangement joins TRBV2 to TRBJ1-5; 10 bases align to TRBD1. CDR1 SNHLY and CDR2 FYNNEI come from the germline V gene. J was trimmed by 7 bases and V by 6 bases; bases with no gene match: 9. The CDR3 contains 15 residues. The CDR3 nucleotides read TGTGCCAGCAGCCCGGACAGGGGGGTAGGACAGCCCCAGCATTTT. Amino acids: CASSPDRGVGQPQHF.

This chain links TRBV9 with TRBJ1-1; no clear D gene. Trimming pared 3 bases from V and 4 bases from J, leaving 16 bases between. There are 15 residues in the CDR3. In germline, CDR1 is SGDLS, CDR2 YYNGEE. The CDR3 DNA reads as TGTGCCAGCAGCGCGTCCAGCGGACCTGGCACTGAAGCTTTCTTT. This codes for CASSASSGPGTEAFF.

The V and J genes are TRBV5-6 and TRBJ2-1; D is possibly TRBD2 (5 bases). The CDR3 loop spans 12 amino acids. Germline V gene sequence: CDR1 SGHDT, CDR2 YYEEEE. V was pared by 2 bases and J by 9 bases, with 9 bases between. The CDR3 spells CASSFSRGEQFF. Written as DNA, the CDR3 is TGTGCCAGCAGCTTCTCTCGGGGTGAGCAGTTCTTC.

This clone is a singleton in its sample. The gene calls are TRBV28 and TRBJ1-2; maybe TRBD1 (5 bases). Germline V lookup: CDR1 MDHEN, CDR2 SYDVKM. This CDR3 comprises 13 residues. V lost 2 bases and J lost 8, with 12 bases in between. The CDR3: CASSLSRGGGYTF. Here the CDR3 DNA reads TGTGCCAGCAGTTTAAGTCGGGGGGGAGGCTACACCTTC.

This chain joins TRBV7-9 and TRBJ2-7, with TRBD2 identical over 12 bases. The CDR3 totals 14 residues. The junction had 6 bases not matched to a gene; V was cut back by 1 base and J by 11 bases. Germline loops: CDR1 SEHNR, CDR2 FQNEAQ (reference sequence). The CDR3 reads CASSLGSGLAGKYF. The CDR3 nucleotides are TGTGCCAGCAGCTTAGGGTCTGGACTAGCGGGAAAGTACTTC.

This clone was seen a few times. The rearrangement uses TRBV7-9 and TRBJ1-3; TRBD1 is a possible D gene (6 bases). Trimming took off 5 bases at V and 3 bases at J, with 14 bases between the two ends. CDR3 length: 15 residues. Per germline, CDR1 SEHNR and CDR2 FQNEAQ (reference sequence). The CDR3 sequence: CASSPRGGDGNTIYF. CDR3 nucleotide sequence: TGTGCCAGCAGCCCTCGCGGGGGCGATGGAAACACCATATATTTT.

The CDR3 DNA is TGTGCCAGCAGCTTAAGGGCTAGCGGGGGGCTGGCAGATACGCAGTATTTT. Its translation is CASSLRASGGLADTQYF. V usage is TRBV7-2 and J usage is TRBJ2-3; 11 nucleotides agree with TRBD2. Germline V gene data show CDR1 as SGHTA and CDR2 as FQGNSA. The V segment lost 2 bases and the J segment 4 bases; nucleotides outside the gene matches: 8. The CDR3 covers 17 residues. The whole variable domain, filled in from reference TRBV7-2 and TRBJ2-3, reads GAGVSQSPSNKVTEKGKDVELRCDPISGHTALYWYRQSLGQGLEFLIYFQGNSAPDKSGLPSDRFSAERTGGSVSTLTIQRTQQEDSAVYLCASSLRASGGLADTQYFGPGTRLTVL.

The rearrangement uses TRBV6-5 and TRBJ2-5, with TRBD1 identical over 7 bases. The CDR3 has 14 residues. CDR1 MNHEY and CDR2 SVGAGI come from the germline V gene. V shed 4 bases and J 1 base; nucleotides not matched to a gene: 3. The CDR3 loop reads CASSSWTGQETQYF. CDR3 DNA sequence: TGTGCCAGCAGTTCCTGGACAGGCCAAGAGACCCAGTACTTC.

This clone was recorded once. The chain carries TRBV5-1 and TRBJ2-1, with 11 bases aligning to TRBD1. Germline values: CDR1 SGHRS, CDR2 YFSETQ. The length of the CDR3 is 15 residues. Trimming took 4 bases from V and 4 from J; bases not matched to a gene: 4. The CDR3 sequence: CASSRGQGVYNEQFF. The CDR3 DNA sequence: TGCGCCAGCAGCAGGGGACAGGGGGTTTACAATGAGCAGTTCTTC.

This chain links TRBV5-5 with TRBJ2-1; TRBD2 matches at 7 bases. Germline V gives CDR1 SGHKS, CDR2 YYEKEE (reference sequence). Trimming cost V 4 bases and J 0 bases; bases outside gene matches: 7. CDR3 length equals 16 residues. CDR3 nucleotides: TGTGCCAGCAGCGCGAGCGGGGTGAGCTCCTACAATGAGCAGTTCTTC. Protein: CASSASGVSSYNEQFF. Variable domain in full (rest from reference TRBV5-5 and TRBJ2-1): DAGVTQSPTHLIKTRGQQVTLRCSPISGHKSVSWYQQVLGQGPQFIFQYYEKEERGRGNFPDRFSARQFPNYSSELNVNALLLGDSALYLCASSASGVSSYNEQFFGPGTRLTVL.

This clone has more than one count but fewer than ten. The CDR3 DNA follows: TGTGCCAGCAGTCCCATCAGGGCTGAGGATGTCTGGCCCCAGCATTTT. As protein: CASSPIRAEDVWPQHF. The rearrangement uses TRBV28 and TRBJ1-5; D might be TRBD1 (5 bases). V lost 5 bases and J lost 9, with 23 bases in between. The CDR3 consists of 16 residues. CDR1 and CDR2 (germline): MDHEN, SYDVKM.